Presented here are 23 T cell receptor beta chains from one specimen sequenced in a study of shared clonotypes between healthy human individuals (TCRdb year 2020). Receptor libraries were prepared by the immunoSEQ multiplex PCR assay. TCRdb limited this immuneACCESS table to in-frame rearrangements with V and J called. A share of clones is missing; checked studies link under half to unresolved V genes, and the rest is unexplained. The sample yields over 1.5 million clones; approximately 98% were counted once. The ten biggest clones cover about 0.45% of the sample. Sequencing used naive CD4+ T cells sorted from blood. The cell subset or site tag for this specimen amounts to: CD45RA+ positively selected. The receptors originated from a man under 40 in good health.

This chain uses TRBV5-1 with TRBJ2-5, with D unclear. CDR1 and CDR2 from the germline V gene are SGHRS and YFSETQ. The germline V and J ends were trimmed by 7 bases and 4 bases, with 8 bases remaining between them. The CDR3 loop spans 11 amino acids. This CDR3 reads CASGEGETQYF. CDR3 DNA: TGCGCCAGCGGGGAAGGAGAGACCCAGTACTTC.

The genes are TRBV4-3 and TRBJ2-1; TRBD1 agrees at 10 bases. Germline V gene sequence: CDR1 LGHNA, CDR2 YSLEER. After removal of 0 bases from V and 4 bases from J, the junction contained 0 bases not matched to a gene. This CDR3 is built from 15 residues. In DNA, the CDR3 is TGCGCCAGCAGCCAAGAGGGACAGGGGTACAATGAGCAGTTCTTC. This gives the protein CASSQEGQGYNEQFF.

J is TRBJ2-5 and V is TRBV29-1; D gene uncertain. The CDR3 totals 12 residues. V gave up 4 bases and J gave up 1 base, with 7 bases separating them. Germline-derived CDR1 and CDR2 are SQVTM and ANQGSEA. Here the CDR3 reads CSVAGLQETQYF. CDR3 nucleotides: TGCAGCGTTGCAGGTCTCCAAGAGACCCAGTACTTC.

This clone showed up just once. This chain connects TRBV6-5 to TRBJ2-7; 8 nucleotides align to TRBD1. From germline, CDR1 is MNHEY and CDR2 SVGAGI. V dropped 6 bases and J dropped 1; count of bases not matched to a gene: 5. This CDR3 contains 14 residues. For the CDR3, the DNA is TGTGCCAGCAGCTTCGGGACAGGATCCTACGAGCAGTACTTC. Translating gives CASSFGTGSYEQYF.

This sequence joins TRBV19 and TRBJ1-1; no firm D call. V was clipped by 0 bases and J by 0 bases, with 8 bases between them. The CDR3 contains 15 residues. Germline V CDR1 and CDR2: LNHDA, SQIVND (reference sequence). The CDR3 is CASSIDPLMNTEAFF. The CDR3 bases are TGTGCCAGTAGTATAGATCCCCTGATGAACACTGAAGCTTTCTTT.

The chain is built from TRBV28 and TRBJ2-6, with D perhaps being TRBD1 or TRBD2 (5 bases each). This CDR3 has 16 residues. V shed 7 bases and J shed 7 bases, with 20 bases lying between them. CDR1 MDHEN and CDR2 SYDVKM come from the germline V gene. The DNA for the CDR3 is TGTGCCAGCACTTATCAGGAGGCCTGGGGCGCCAACGTCCTGACTTTC. Encoded protein: CASTYQEAWGANVLTF.

The chain employs TRBV4-3 and TRBJ2-3; 11 bases fit TRBD2. J gave up 4 bases and V 1 base, and 10 bases lay outside the gene matches. This CDR3 contains 18 residues. Germline V gives CDR1 LGHNA, CDR2 YSLEER. The CDR3 nucleotides are TGCGCCAGCAGCCAAGCTGCCCGACTAGCGGGAAATCCAGATACGCAGTATTTT. Translation: CASSQAARLAGNPDTQYF.

The chain joins TRBV2 to TRBJ1-5, with D possibly being TRBD1 (6 bases). The CDR3 loop spans 15 amino acids. Germline CDR1 SNHLY, CDR2 FYNNEI. The germline V and J ends were trimmed by 6 bases and 6 bases, with 18 bases remaining between them. The CDR3 region is CASSRRGGSGQPQHF. CDR3 nucleotide sequence: TGTGCCAGCAGCCGAAGGGGGGGTTCAGGTCAGCCCCAGCATTTT.

This chain uses TRBV5-1 with TRBJ2-3; the D call may be TRBD1 or TRBD2 (6 bases each). Germline V gene lookup returns CDR1 SGHRS and CDR2 YFSETQ. The CDR3 loop spans 17 amino acids. Trimming shortened V by 4 bases and J by 6 bases, and 24 bases separated the two germline ends. Written as DNA, the CDR3 is TGCGCCAGCAGCCTGAGGGGTGGGGGGCCCCCTTCGGATACGCAGTATTTT. It encodes CASSLRGGGPPSDTQYF.

This rearrangement joins TRBV27 to TRBJ2-2; the D is unclear. This CDR3 comprises 14 residues. Germline CDR1 reads MNHEY; CDR2 reads SMNVEV (reference sequence). V was pared by 7 bases and J by 3 bases, with 12 bases between. CDR3 nucleotides: TGTGCCAGCACCTCGAGACCGGACACCGGGGAGCTGTTTTTT. This codes for CASTSRPDTGELFF.

CDR3 amino acids: CASSLPPTEETQYF. CDR3 sequence (DNA): TGTGCCAGCAGCTTGCCTCCAACGGAGGAGACCCAGTACTTC. The chain couples TRBV5-8 to TRBJ2-5; D is ambiguous. The length of the CDR3 is 14 residues. Germline V gene data show CDR1 as SGHTS and CDR2 as YDEGEE. V dropped 1 base and J dropped 5 bases, with 12 bases sitting between them.

The J gene is TRBJ2-7, the V gene TRBV6-6; D ambiguous. Germline assignment: CDR1 MNHNY and CDR2 SVGAGI (reference sequence). The CDR3 has 13 residues. Trimming pared 0 bases from V and 5 bases from J, leaving 8 bases between. The chain's CDR3 is CASSYSVLNEQYF. The CDR3 coding sequence is TGTGCCAGCAGTTACTCGGTCCTTAACGAGCAGTACTTC.

The V and J genes are TRBV7-6 and TRBJ2-5; the D is unclear. The V gene lost 1 base and the J gene lost 4 bases, with 10 bases spanning the gap. Germline assignment: CDR1 SGHVS and CDR2 FNYEAQ. This CDR3 region has 14 residues. The CDR3 region is CASSLGSGGETQYF. CDR3 bases: TGTGCCAGCAGCTTAGGGTCCGGCGGAGAGACCCAGTACTTC. Full variable domain (rest looked up from reference TRBV7-6 and TRBJ2-5): GAGVSQSPRYKVTKRGQDVALRCDPISGHVSLYWYRQALGQGPEFLTYFNYEAQQDKSGLPNDRFSAERPEGSISTLTIQRTEQRDSAMYRCASSLGSGGETQYFGPGTRLLVL.

Worth noting for this clone: Germline and junction disagree at one end, which may indicate a read error. This chain uses TRBV6-5 with TRBJ2-5; D call uncertain. Germline values: CDR1 MNHEY, CDR2 SVGAGI. This CDR3 has 13 residues. For the CDR3, the DNA is TGTGCCAGCAGTTTTCGGTACCAGGAGACCCAGTACTTC. It codes for CASSFRYQETQYF.

This clone came up once. This chain uses TRBV18 with TRBJ1-4; 7 bases align to TRBD1. CDR3 length: 16 amino acids. Germline assignment: CDR1 KGHSH and CDR2 LQKENI. V shed 2 bases and J 6 bases; nucleotides not matched to a gene: 9. CDR3 in amino acids: CASSPAGGGFDEKLFF. The DNA for the CDR3 is TGTGCCAGCTCACCAGCAGGGGGAGGATTCGATGAAAAACTGTTTTTT.

The genes are TRBV6-5 and TRBJ1-2, with TRBD1 matching 10 bases. There are 15 residues in the CDR3. The junction had 8 bases not matched to a gene; V was cut back by 3 bases and J by 7 bases. Germline CDR1 MNHEY, CDR2 SVGAGI. Here the CDR3 DNA reads TGTGCCAGCAGTTATGAGGGACAGGGGTGGGCTGGCTACACCTTC. It codes for CASSYEGQGWAGYTF.

The V and J genes are TRBV7-9 and TRBJ1-5, with TRBD1 matching over 7 bases. CDR3 size: 16 residues. The ends lost 0 bases at V and 1 base at J; junction bases unmatched: 3. From germline, CDR1 is SEHNR and CDR2 FQNEAQ (reference sequence). This chain's CDR3 is CASSLARGQSNQPQHF. CDR3 nucleotides: TGTGCCAGCAGCTTAGCGAGGGGACAGAGCAATCAGCCCCAGCATTTT.

Note on this clone: One junction end does not reproduce the germline sequence, and a read error may be involved. The V gene is TRBV25-1, the J gene TRBJ2-7; D could derive from TRBD1 or TRBD2 (5 bases each). Germline loops: CDR1 MGHDK, CDR2 SYGVNS. The CDR3 length is 12 residues. The CDR3 here is CASRGTGAQQRF. DNA for the CDR3: TGTGCCAGCAGAGGTACCGGGGCGCAGCAGCGTTTC.

The rearrangement links TRBV6-5 to TRBJ1-5; D might be TRBD1 (5 bases). Trimming took off 4 bases at V and 7 bases at J, with 20 bases between the two ends. This CDR3 region has 16 residues. Per germline, CDR1 MNHEY and CDR2 SVGAGI. CDR3: CASSSGGRGLAQPQHF. For the CDR3, the DNA is TGTGCCAGCAGTTCGGGCGGGCGGGGGTTGGCGCAGCCCCAGCATTTT.

The chain joins TRBV6-5 to TRBJ1-1; 9 bases are shared with TRBD1. The V gene end was trimmed by 5 bases and the J gene end by 2 bases; junction bases not matched to a gene: 6. The CDR3 totals 15 residues. Per the germline V gene, CDR1 is MNHEY and CDR2 is SVGAGI. CDR3 amino acids: CASSPYRGRNTEAFF. CDR3 bases: TGTGCCAGCAGTCCCTACAGGGGGCGCAACACTGAAGCTTTCTTT.

CDR3 sequence (DNA): TGTGCCAGCAGCTTGGGGACTAGCGGAGATACGCAGTATTTT. As protein: CASSLGTSGDTQYF. The chain has TRBV5-8 and TRBJ2-3; TRBD2 agrees at 10 bases. Germline CDR1 is SGHTS and CDR2 is YDEGEE. Trimming at V came to 0 bases and at J to 5 bases, leaving 0 bases not matched to a gene. There are 14 residues in the CDR3.

The chain has TRBV7-8 and TRBJ2-3, with 10 bases identical to TRBD2. CDR3 length: 17 amino acids. Trimming at V came to 4 bases and at J to 6 bases, leaving 13 bases not matched to a gene. Per germline, CDR1 SGHVS and CDR2 FQNEAQ. The CDR3 is CASSWRPTSGIPDTQYF. CDR3 in DNA: TGTGCCAGCAGCTGGAGACCTACTAGCGGGATTCCCGATACGCAGTATTTT.

The rearrangement links TRBV7-8 to TRBJ2-1, with D uncertain. Germline assignment: CDR1 SGHVS and CDR2 FQNEAQ. The CDR3 sequence is 15 residues long. With 4 bases removed from V and 7 bases from J, the gap between germline ends came to 17 bases. CDR3 residues: CASSSRSRATNEQFF. The DNA of the CDR3 is TGTGCCAGCAGCTCCCGCTCGCGAGCGACGAATGAGCAGTTCTTC.